Below, one T cell receptor (beta chain) is given with its context. This clone has more than one count but fewer than ten. Its antigen target is currently unknown. Base qualities were left out, and no much larger clone turns up one base away. The cysteine opens and the phenylalanine closes a CDR3 of 16 amino acids. Just CDR3 DNA is preserved here, 48 bases in frame from base 1. V is shortened by 0 bases, J by 7 bases, and the region joining them spans 13 bases. The germline V gene gives CDR1 as MNHEY and CDR2 as SVGAGI. This sample stems from a study of blood T cell repertoires in COVID-19 (dated by TCRdb to 2019 to 2021). For the study in its entirety: Samples covering the acute and convalescent phases of COVID-19 were provided by collaborators in the United States, Italy and Spain. The prospective study material was composed of cDNA or gDNA derived from T cells, B-cell-depleted T cells, or PBMCs. A freely available public database, intended as a resource for researchers studying the immune response to SARS-CoV-2, is where the repertoires were released. The samples were drawn from two sources: the first 160 participants of the ongoing ImmuneRACE study, and fewer than 1,500 subjects contributed by 6 global collaborators. The dataset comprised deeply sampled blood TCRbeta repertoires from subjects exposed to, actively infected with, or recovered from COVID-19. Where available, HLA class I and class II types were taken from metadata supplied by the sample provider and were not determined by assay-based typing. Sample metadata almost always included a de-identified subject ID, COVID-19 status, age in years and sex. Paper-wide results and their limitations: The quantity of clinical and demographic metadata differed by source and by participant and was supplied without curation.

The immunoSEQ Assay, a bias-controlled multiplex PCR, was used to amplify TCRbeta CDR3 regions from genomic DNA. Under the source paper's analysis protocol: Within the assay, amplification of reference gene primers was used to estimate how many nucleated cells each sample contained. Sequence reads were collapsed and filtered to measure the absolute abundance of every unique TCRbeta CDR3 rearrangement. For each sample, productive Simpson clonality was calculated as the square root of Simpson's diversity index over productive rearrangements. In its TCRdb copy, this immuneACCESS table keeps in-frame sequences only and misses some clones. Where compared with another copy, unresolved V genes explain less than half of these, and the others have no known cause. That table supplies the V and J calls and clone size; D and trimming were determined from the DNA. Here the sample has over 200,000 clones; around 90% occur a single time. Under 7.5% of the sample comes from the top ten.

Samples from volunteer blood donors who had recovered from COVID-19 were contributed by a second Seattle source. Whole blood was collected in K2EDTA tubes by collaborating institutions according to the institutions' own protocols. For TCRbeta analysis, collaborators shipped samples in one of three forms: frozen whole blood, isolated PBMCs, or DNA extracted from either of those sample types. This receptor was taken from a man aged 55 to 70 who had recovered from COVID-19. Material for sequencing was peripheral blood. The chain is encoded by TRBV6-5 joined to TRBJ1-6, with no confident D gene call. The CDR3: CASSYSTSLANSPLHF. The sequence in DNA is TGTGCCAGCAGTTACTCCACAAGTTTAGCAAATTCACCCCTCCACTTT.